This T cell receptor (beta chain) was sequenced for a study of Ad26.COV2.S vaccination and SARS-CoV-2 variants. This table comes from immunoSEQ multiplex PCR, and its TCRdb copy is limited to in-frame clones, with some not included. Of roughly 450,000 clones listed, more than 80% are singletons. The CDR3 consists of 17 residues. Germline V gives CDR1 MDHEN, CDR2 SYDVKM. Trimming removed 6 bases from V and 4 bases from J, with 21 bases in between. Specified treatment: roughly 18 received Ad26.COV2.S at low or high dose, single or two shots; a few received placebo; per-sample allocation not given. Specimen acquisition occurred on day 63 following the initial vaccine or placebo injection. The study used a vaccine consisting of an Ad26 vector that expressed Wuhan-strain SARS-CoV-2 spike.

Sample: peripheral blood, taken in a trial of Ad26.COV2.S vaccine versus placebo. The rearrangement links TRBV28 to TRBJ1-4; D gene unclear. The TCR sequence derives from a person between 18 and 65 years old who received the Ad26.COV2.S COVID-19 vaccine or a placebo. This CDR3 is CASSPSHRRSYNEKLFF. The CDR3 nucleotides are TGTGCCAGCAGCCCCTCACACCGCCGAAGCTATAATGAAAAACTGTTTTTT.